The rows below give T cell receptor beta chains drawn from one sample of a study of cytomegalovirus exposure and HLA in healthy donors. Clones were sequenced by immunoSEQ multiplex PCR, and TCRdb holds only the in-frame ones, with some missing. The data contain 150,000 or so clones, under 80% of them seen just once; the ten biggest clones take up 2.1%. The sample was PBMCs. These receptors all stem from a man between 25 and 39 years old in good health and CMV-seronegative. Both conserved end residues are part of each CDR3. The D gene is left open where the match is weak. Not all rows give a size; the values are once, few, many and, for expanded clones, a class.

J gene: TRBJ2-2; D gene: TRBD2; V gene: TRBV28; clone size: NA; CDR3 DNA: TGTGCCAGCAGCCCCCCCGGGGGGATTAGTGGCACCGGGGAGCTGTTTTTT; CDR3 protein: CASSPPGGISGTGELFF
J gene: TRBJ1-1; D gene: TRBD1; V gene: TRBV5-6; clone size: once; CDR3 DNA: TGTGCCAGCAGAATGGACAGGCAACGAAACACTGAAGCTTTCTTT; CDR3 protein: CASRMDRQRNTEAFF
J gene: TRBJ2-1; D gene: TRBD2; V gene: TRBV29-1; clone size: few; CDR3 DNA: TGCAGCGTTGAAGTAGGGGACTATCAGTTCTTC; CDR3 protein: CSVEVGDYQFF
J gene: TRBJ2-7; D gene: NA; V gene: TRBV7-9; clone size: NA; CDR3 DNA: TGTGCCAGCAGCTTAGGACTCAGCTCCTACGAGCAGTACTTC; CDR3 protein: CASSLGLSSYEQYF
J gene: TRBJ2-5; D gene: TRBD2; V gene: TRBV5-1; clone size: NA; CDR3 DNA: TGCGCCAGCAGAGGACTAGCGGAGACGGAGACCCAGTACTTC; CDR3 protein: CASRGLAETETQYF
J gene: TRBJ1-1; D gene: NA; V gene: TRBV11-2; clone size: NA; CDR3 DNA: TGTGCCAGCAGCCTTGACAGTGACACTGAAGCTTTCTTT; CDR3 protein: CASSLDSDTEAFF
J gene: TRBJ2-3; D gene: TRBD1; V gene: TRBV18; clone size: NA; CDR3 DNA: TGTGCCAGCTCACCAAAGGGACAGGGGGCAGATACGCAGTATTTT; CDR3 protein: CASSPKGQGADTQYF
J gene: TRBJ2-3; D gene: NA; V gene: TRBV5-6; clone size: NA; CDR3 DNA: TGTGCCAGCAGCTTGGGACTAGTTCGCACAGATACGCAGTATTTT; CDR3 protein: CASSLGLVRTDTQYF
J gene: TRBJ2-3; D gene: NA; V gene: TRBV28; clone size: NA; CDR3 DNA: TGTGCCAGCAGCTCCTTGGACTACACAGATACGCAGTATTTT; CDR3 protein: CASSSLDYTDTQYF
J gene: TRBJ1-5; D gene: TRBD1; V gene: TRBV9; clone size: NA; CDR3 DNA: TGTGCCAGCAGCGCCGGACAGGGAAATCAGCCCCAGCATTTT; CDR3 protein: CASSAGQGNQPQHF
J gene: TRBJ2-1; D gene: TRBD2; V gene: TRBV7-9; clone size: once; CDR3 DNA: TGTGCCAGCAGCTTAGGTTGGACTAGCGGGGGGAATGAGCAGTTCTTC; CDR3 protein: CASSLGWTSGGNEQFF
J gene: TRBJ2-7; D gene: TRBD2; V gene: TRBV6-6; clone size: NA; CDR3 DNA: TGTGCCAGCAGCCGACGGACTAGCGGCGCCTACGAGCAGTACTTC; CDR3 protein: CASSRRTSGAYEQYF
J gene: TRBJ2-5; D gene: TRBD2; V gene: TRBV4-2; clone size: NA; CDR3 DNA: TGTGCCAGCAGCCGGAGGACTAGCGGCCAAGAGACCCAGTACTTC; CDR3 protein: CASSRRTSGQETQYF
J gene: TRBJ2-7; D gene: TRBD1; V gene: TRBV30; clone size: NA; CDR3 DNA: TGTGCCTGGCAGGGGGCCCTTTCCTCCGAGCAGTACTTC; CDR3 protein: CAWQGALSSEQYF
J gene: TRBJ1-1; D gene: NA; V gene: TRBV7-9; clone size: many; CDR3 DNA: TGTGCCAGCAGCCCGGACGGGATGAACACTGAAGCTTTCTTT; CDR3 protein: CASSPDGMNTEAFF
J gene: TRBJ2-5; D gene: NA; V gene: TRBV10-3; clone size: NA; CDR3 DNA: TGTGCCATCAGTGAGTCGTTTGCAGGGGGACTCCAAGAGACCCAGTACTTC; CDR3 protein: CAISESFAGGLQETQYF
J gene: TRBJ2-2; D gene: TRBD1; V gene: TRBV5-6; clone size: NA; CDR3 DNA: TGTGCCAGCGGACCCCAGGGGGCGGGAAACACCGGGGAGCTGTTTTTT; CDR3 protein: CASGPQGAGNTGELFF
J gene: TRBJ1-5; D gene: NA; V gene: TRBV6-1; clone size: NA; CDR3 DNA: TGTGCCAGCAGTGACAGATCCAATCAGCCCCAGCATTTT; CDR3 protein: CASSDRSNQPQHF
J gene: TRBJ1-1; D gene: NA; V gene: TRBV7-9; clone size: NA; CDR3 DNA: TGTGCCAGCAGCTCTGACAGTAACACTGAAGCTTTCTTT; CDR3 protein: CASSSDSNTEAFF
J gene: TRBJ2-7; D gene: NA; V gene: TRBV7-8; clone size: many; CDR3 DNA: TGTGCCAGCAGCTTACCTTCGGACAGACCAACCTACGAGCAGTACTTC; CDR3 protein: CASSLPSDRPTYEQYF
J gene: TRBJ2-5; D gene: NA; V gene: TRBV14; clone size: NA; CDR3 DNA: TGTGCCAGCAGCCAAGGGAACGGGAACCAAGAGACCCAGTACTTC; CDR3 protein: CASSQGNGNQETQYF
J gene: TRBJ1-2; D gene: NA; V gene: TRBV7-8; clone size: NA; CDR3 DNA: TGTGCCAGCAGCTTAGGATCTGGCCGCGGCTACACCTTC; CDR3 protein: CASSLGSGRGYTF
J gene: TRBJ1-1; D gene: NA; V gene: TRBV19; clone size: NA; CDR3 DNA: TGTGCCAGTAGTCCGATGGACAAGAACACTGAAGCTTTCTTT; CDR3 protein: CASSPMDKNTEAFF
J gene: TRBJ2-5; D gene: NA; V gene: TRBV5-1; clone size: NA; CDR3 DNA: TGCGCCAGCGGGGAGGACCGTTCGATTGAGACCCAGTACTTC; CDR3 protein: CASGEDRSIETQYF
J gene: TRBJ2-7; D gene: TRBD2; V gene: TRBV5-1; clone size: NA; CDR3 DNA: TGCGCCAGCAGCTTGGAATCGGGGGGCTACGAGCAGTACTTC; CDR3 protein: CASSLESGGYEQYF
J gene: TRBJ2-2; D gene: NA; V gene: TRBV6-1; clone size: NA; CDR3 DNA: TGTGCCAGCATAAGACTCATTCGGGGCGGGGAGCTGTTTTTT; CDR3 protein: CASIRLIRGGELFF
J gene: TRBJ2-3; D gene: TRBD1; V gene: TRBV19; clone size: NA; CDR3 DNA: TGTGCCAGTAGTATAGCTAGGGGGCCAGCTACGCAGTATTTT; CDR3 protein: CASSIARGPATQYF
J gene: TRBJ2-3; D gene: TRBD2; V gene: TRBV6-1; clone size: few; CDR3 DNA: TGTGCCAGCAGTGAGCTTAGCGGGGGCACAGATACGCAGTATTTT; CDR3 protein: CASSELSGGTDTQYF
J gene: TRBJ1-6; D gene: NA; V gene: TRBV2; clone size: NA; CDR3 DNA: TGTGCCAGCATGTATAGCTCCTATAATTCACCCCTCCACTTT; CDR3 protein: CASMYSSYNSPLHF
J gene: TRBJ1-4; D gene: NA; V gene: TRBV7-9; clone size: NA; CDR3 DNA: TGTGCCAGCCGGGGGGGGTCAGAAGAAAAACTGTTTTTT; CDR3 protein: CASRGGSEEKLFF
J gene: TRBJ2-1; D gene: TRBD1; V gene: TRBV9; clone size: NA; CDR3 DNA: TGTGCCAGCAGCTGGAGACAGGGGGACTACAATGAGCAGTTCTTC; CDR3 protein: CASSWRQGDYNEQFF
J gene: TRBJ2-7; D gene: TRBD1; V gene: TRBV5-1; clone size: NA; CDR3 DNA: TGCGCCAGCAGCTTGGTCTCGGGACAGGGAGACAACGAGCAGTACTTC; CDR3 protein: CASSLVSGQGDNEQYF
J gene: TRBJ2-2; D gene: TRBD1; V gene: TRBV27; clone size: few; CDR3 DNA: TGTGCCAGCAGGTTAAAGACAGGGGTAACCGGGGAGCTGTTTTTT; CDR3 protein: CASRLKTGVTGELFF
J gene: TRBJ1-1; D gene: NA; V gene: TRBV7-2; clone size: NA; CDR3 DNA: TGTGCCAGCAGCGTGGGCGCTGAAGCTTTCTTT; CDR3 protein: CASSVGAEAFF
J gene: TRBJ2-3; D gene: TRBD2; V gene: TRBV7-2; clone size: NA; CDR3 DNA: TGTGCCAGCAGCTTTGCTAGCGGAAGAACAGATACGCAGTATTTT; CDR3 protein: CASSFASGRTDTQYF
J gene: TRBJ2-3; D gene: NA; V gene: TRBV28; clone size: once; CDR3 DNA: TGTGCCAGCAGTTTAGGGGGCACAACAGATACGCAGTATTTT; CDR3 protein: CASSLGGTTDTQYF
J gene: TRBJ1-1; D gene: TRBD1; V gene: TRBV19; clone size: NA; CDR3 DNA: TGTGCCAGTAGTAGAGGACCGGGACAGGGAACCACTGAAGCTTTCTTT; CDR3 protein: CASSRGPGQGTTEAFF
J gene: TRBJ2-2; D gene: NA; V gene: TRBV19; clone size: NA; CDR3 DNA: TGTGCCAGTAGTACCGACAGGAACACCGGGGAGCTGTTTTTT; CDR3 protein: CASSTDRNTGELFF
J gene: TRBJ2-7; D gene: TRBD2; V gene: TRBV6-4; clone size: NA; CDR3 DNA: TGTGCCAGCAGTGAGGAGACGCTAGCGGGGGGCTCCTACGAGCAGTACTTC; CDR3 protein: CASSEETLAGGSYEQYF
J gene: TRBJ2-1; D gene: NA; V gene: TRBV4-1; clone size: NA; CDR3 DNA: TGCGCCAGCAGCCAAGAGGATTCGGGTCTCAATGAGCAGTTCTTC; CDR3 protein: CASSQEDSGLNEQFF
J gene: TRBJ2-7; D gene: NA; V gene: TRBV5-1; clone size: NA; CDR3 DNA: TGCGCCAGCAGTGTATCAGGCTACGAGCAGTACTTC; CDR3 protein: CASSVSGYEQYF
J gene: TRBJ2-3; D gene: TRBD2; V gene: TRBV7-9; clone size: NA; CDR3 DNA: TGTGCCAGCGGCCGGACTAGCGGATCTAGCACAGATACGCAGTATTTT; CDR3 protein: CASGRTSGSSTDTQYF
J gene: TRBJ2-5; D gene: NA; V gene: TRBV29-1; clone size: NA; CDR3 DNA: TGCAGCGTTGAAGCGGGAAAAGAGACCCAGTACTTC; CDR3 protein: CSVEAGKETQYF
J gene: TRBJ2-7; D gene: TRBD1; V gene: TRBV5-1; clone size: NA; CDR3 DNA: TGCGCCAGCAGCTTGGGGGGACAGGGGGTCTACGAGCAGTACTTC; CDR3 protein: CASSLGGQGVYEQYF
J gene: TRBJ2-7; D gene: TRBD1; V gene: TRBV29-1; clone size: NA; CDR3 DNA: TGCAGCGTCCGGGACAGTTCCTACGAGCAGTACTTC; CDR3 protein: CSVRDSSYEQYF
J gene: TRBJ2-3; D gene: NA; V gene: TRBV5-1; clone size: NA; CDR3 DNA: TGCGCCAGCAGCTTGGGACTCAACACAGATACGCAGTATTTT; CDR3 protein: CASSLGLNTDTQYF
J gene: TRBJ2-2; D gene: NA; V gene: TRBV9; clone size: NA; CDR3 DNA: TGTGCCAGCGAGGCCTTCGCGAACACCGGGGAGCTGTTTTTT; CDR3 protein: CASEAFANTGELFF